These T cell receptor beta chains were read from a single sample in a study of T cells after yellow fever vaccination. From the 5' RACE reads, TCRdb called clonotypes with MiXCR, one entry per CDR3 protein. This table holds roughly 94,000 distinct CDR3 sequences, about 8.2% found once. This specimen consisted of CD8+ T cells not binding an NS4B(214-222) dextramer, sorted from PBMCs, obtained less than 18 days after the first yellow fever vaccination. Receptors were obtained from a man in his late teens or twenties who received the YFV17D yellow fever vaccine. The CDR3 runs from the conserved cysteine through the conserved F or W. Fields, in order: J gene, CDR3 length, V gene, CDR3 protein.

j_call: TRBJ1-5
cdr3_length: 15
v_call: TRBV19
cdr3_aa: CASSMMQGQNQPQHF

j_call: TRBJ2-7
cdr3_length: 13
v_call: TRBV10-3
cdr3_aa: CAISDERPHEQYF

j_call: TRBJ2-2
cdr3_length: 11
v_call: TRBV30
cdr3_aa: CAWSQTGELFF

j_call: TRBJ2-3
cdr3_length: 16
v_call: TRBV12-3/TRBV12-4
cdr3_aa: CASSVVRAGGPDTQYF

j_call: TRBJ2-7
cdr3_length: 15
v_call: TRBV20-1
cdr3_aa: CSARDTGGLSYEQYF

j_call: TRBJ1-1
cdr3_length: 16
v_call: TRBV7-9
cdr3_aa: CASTYRGEEQNTEAFF

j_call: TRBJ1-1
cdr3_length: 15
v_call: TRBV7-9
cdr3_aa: CASSLTTAENTEAFF

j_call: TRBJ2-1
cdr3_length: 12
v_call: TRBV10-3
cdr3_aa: CAIKVPPNEQFF

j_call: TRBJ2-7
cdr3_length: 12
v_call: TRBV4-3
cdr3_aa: CASSNGRHQQYF

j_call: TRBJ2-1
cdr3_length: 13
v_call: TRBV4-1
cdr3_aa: CASSQVLGDEQFF

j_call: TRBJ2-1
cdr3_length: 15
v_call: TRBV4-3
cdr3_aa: CASSKLTGGRNEQFF

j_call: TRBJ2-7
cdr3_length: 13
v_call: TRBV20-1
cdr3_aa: CSARGDREYEQYF

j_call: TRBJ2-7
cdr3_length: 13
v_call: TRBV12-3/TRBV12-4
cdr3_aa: CASSSTGLYEQYF

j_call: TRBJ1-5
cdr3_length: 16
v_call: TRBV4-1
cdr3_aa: CASSQAAQGGNQPQHF

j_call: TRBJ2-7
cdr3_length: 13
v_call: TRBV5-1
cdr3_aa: CASSLMTDYEQYF

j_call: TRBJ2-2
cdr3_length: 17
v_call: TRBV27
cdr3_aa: CASRGSLGSINTGELFF